This entry features one T cell receptor (beta chain) sequence. Here immunoSEQ multiplex PCR was the method, and the copy in TCRdb shows in-frame clones only, minus some. The sample consists of about 73,000 clones, 93% of them appearing once. This sample is part of a study of technical replicates of blood from a handful of donors. The TCR sequence derives from a human donor in good health. The source material was T cells isolated from PBMCs.

The CDR3 DNA is TGTGCCAGCAGTTACAGCAATGAGCAGTTCTTC. Protein product: CASSYSNEQFF. The V gene is TRBV27, the J gene TRBJ2-1; D remains ambiguous. The CDR3 sequence is 11 residues long. V was clipped by 4 bases and J by 6 bases, with 4 bases between them. The germline V gene encodes CDR1 MNHEY and CDR2 SMNVEV (reference sequence).